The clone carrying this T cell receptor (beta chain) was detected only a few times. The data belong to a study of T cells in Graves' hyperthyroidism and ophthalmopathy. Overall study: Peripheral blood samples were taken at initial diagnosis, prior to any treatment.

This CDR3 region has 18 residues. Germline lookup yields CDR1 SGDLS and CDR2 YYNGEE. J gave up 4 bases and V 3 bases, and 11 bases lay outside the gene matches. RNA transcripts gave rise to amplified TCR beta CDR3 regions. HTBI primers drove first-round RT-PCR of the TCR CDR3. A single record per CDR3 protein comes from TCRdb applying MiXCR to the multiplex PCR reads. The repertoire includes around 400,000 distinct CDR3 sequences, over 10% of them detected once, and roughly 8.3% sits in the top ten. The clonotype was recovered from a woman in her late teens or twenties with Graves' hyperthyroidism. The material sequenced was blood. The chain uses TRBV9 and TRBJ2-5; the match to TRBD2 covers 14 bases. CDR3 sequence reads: CASSANRLAGGPRETQYF. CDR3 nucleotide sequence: TGTGCCAGCAGCGCCAACCGACTAGCGGGGGGGCCCAGAGAGACCCAGTACTTC.